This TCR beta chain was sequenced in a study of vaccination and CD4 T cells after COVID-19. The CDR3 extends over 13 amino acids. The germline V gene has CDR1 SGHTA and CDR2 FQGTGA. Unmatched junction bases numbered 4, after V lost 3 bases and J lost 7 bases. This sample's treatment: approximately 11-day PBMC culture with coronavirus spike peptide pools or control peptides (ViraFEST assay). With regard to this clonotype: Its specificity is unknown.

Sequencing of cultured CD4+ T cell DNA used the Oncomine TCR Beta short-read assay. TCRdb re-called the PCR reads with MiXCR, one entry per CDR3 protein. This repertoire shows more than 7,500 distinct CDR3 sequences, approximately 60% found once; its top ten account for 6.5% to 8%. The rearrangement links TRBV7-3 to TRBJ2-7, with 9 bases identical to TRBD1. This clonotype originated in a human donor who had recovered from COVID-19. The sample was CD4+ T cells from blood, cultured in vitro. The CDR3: CASSFSGTGEQYF. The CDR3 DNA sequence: TGTGCCAGCAGCTTTTCCGGGACAGGGGAGCAGTACTTC.